Presented here are 8 T cell receptor beta chains from one specimen sequenced in a study of T cell responses to AZD1222 COVID-19 vaccine. The repertoire was sequenced with immunoSEQ multiplex PCR; TCRdb's copy has only in-frame clones and lacks some. The table has about 120,000 clones, roughly nine tenths seen once. Here the sequenced sample was peripheral blood, taken on day 0 of AZD1222 vaccination. Receptor source: an adult in good health.

The chain employs TRBV2 and TRBJ2-7; 8 bases agree with TRBD2. The trim removed 8 bases at V and 6 bases at J, leaving 24 bases unmatched. The CDR3 is 18 residues long. Germline V CDR1 and CDR2: SNHLY, FYNNEI. The CDR3 DNA reads TGTGCCAGCTCCCCGGGACAAGGTCGAAGCGGGAGTAGATTCGAGCAGTACTTC. This translates into CASSPGQGRSGSRFEQYF. The full variable domain, its missing parts supplied by reference TRBV2 and TRBJ2-7, is EPEVTQTPSHQVTQMGQEVILRCVPISNHLYFYWYRQILGQKVEFLVSFYNNEISEKSEIFDDQFSVERPDGSNFTLKIRSTKLEDSAMYFCASSPGQGRSGSRFEQYFGPGTRLTVT.

The chain has TRBV2 and TRBJ1-1, with D uncertain. Germline CDR1 and CDR2: SNHLY and FYNNEI. The CDR3 extends over 13 amino acids. V shed 6 bases and J shed 1 base, with 9 bases lying between them. For the CDR3, the DNA is TGTGCCAGCAGCCTGACTGGGAACACTGAAGCTTTCTTT. As protein: CASSLTGNTEAFF. Filled out from reference TRBV2 and TRBJ1-1, the complete variable domain reads EPEVTQTPSHQVTQMGQEVILRCVPISNHLYFYWYRQILGQKVEFLVSFYNNEISEKSEIFDDQFSVERPDGSNFTLKIRSTKLEDSAMYFCASSLTGNTEAFFGQGTRLTVV.

CDR3 nucleotide sequence: TGTGCCAGCAGCCTCGGGACCGGCGGCAGGGGCACTGAAGCTTTCTTT. Translation gives CASSLGTGGRGTEAFF. V gene TRBV4-2 combines with J gene TRBJ1-1; possible D gene TRBD1, 6 bases. This CDR3 spans 16 amino acids. V lost 4 bases to trimming and J lost 4 bases, with 19 bases between them. Germline CDR1 and CDR2: LGHNA and YNFKEQ.

The chain uses TRBV19 and TRBJ2-7; possibly TRBD2 for D (6 bases). Trimming removed 0 bases at V and 3 bases at J, with 9 bases between. This CDR3 has 14 residues. The germline V gene has CDR1 LNHDA and CDR2 SQIVND (reference sequence). The CDR3 reads CASSIDWRDYEQYF. The CDR3 DNA is TGTGCCAGTAGTATAGATTGGAGGGACTACGAGCAGTACTTC.

CDR3 sequence (DNA): TGTGCCAGCAGGTTTTCTTCCGGGACAGGCGCCGCCTACGAGCAGTACTTC. Translation gives CASRFSSGTGAAYEQYF. The chain combines TRBV28 with TRBJ2-7, with TRBD1 identical over 8 bases. CDR1 is MDHEN and CDR2 is SYDVKM in the germline V gene. The ends lost 6 bases at V and 2 bases at J; junction bases unmatched: 15. This CDR3 contains 17 residues.

The V and J genes are TRBV6-4 and TRBJ2-2; 7 bases align to TRBD2. Per germline, CDR1 MRHNA and CDR2 SNTAGT. This CDR3 contains 18 residues. The V segment lost 2 bases and the J segment 6 bases; nucleotides outside the gene matches: 15. The DNA for the CDR3 is TGTGCCAGCAGTGACGCCCCCAGCCTCGCGGGAGCGTCCGGGGAGCTGTTTTTT. It specifies CASSDAPSLAGASGELFF.

The chain combines TRBV6-5 with TRBJ2-1; TRBD1 matches 10 bases. CDR1 and CDR2 (germline): MNHEY, SVGAGI. The CDR3 covers 14 residues. Trimming removed 5 bases from V and 7 bases from J; junction bases left unmatched: 5. The DNA for the CDR3 is TGTGCCAGCAGTCCGACAGGGGGCTTAAATGAGCAGTTCTTC. Amino acids: CASSPTGGLNEQFF.

The chain links TRBV5-1 to TRBJ2-6; a weak D match, TRBD1 (5 bases). Germline V gene lookup returns CDR1 SGHRS and CDR2 YFSETQ. The germline V and J ends were trimmed by 4 bases and 0 bases, with 23 bases remaining between them. The CDR3 is 20 amino acids. The CDR3 reads CASSGLDAGLVFSGANVLTF. The CDR3 DNA reads TGCGCCAGCAGCGGGCTGGACGCAGGGCTTGTATTCTCTGGGGCCAACGTCCTGACTTTC.